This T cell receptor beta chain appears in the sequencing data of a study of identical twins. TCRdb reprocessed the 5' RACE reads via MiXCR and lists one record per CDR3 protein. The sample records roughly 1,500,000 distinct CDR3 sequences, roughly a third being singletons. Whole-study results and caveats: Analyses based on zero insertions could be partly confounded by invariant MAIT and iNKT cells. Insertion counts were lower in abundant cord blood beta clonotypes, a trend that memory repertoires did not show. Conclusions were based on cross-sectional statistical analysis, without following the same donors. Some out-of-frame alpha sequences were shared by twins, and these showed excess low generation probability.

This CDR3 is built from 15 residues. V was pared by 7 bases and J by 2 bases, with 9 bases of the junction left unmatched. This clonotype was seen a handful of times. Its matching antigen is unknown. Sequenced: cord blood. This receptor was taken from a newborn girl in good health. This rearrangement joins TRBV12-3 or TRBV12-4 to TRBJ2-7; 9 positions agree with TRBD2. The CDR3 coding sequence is TGTGCCAGCAAACTTCGAGCGGGAGGTACCTACGAGCAGTACTTC. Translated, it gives CASKLRAGGTYEQYF.